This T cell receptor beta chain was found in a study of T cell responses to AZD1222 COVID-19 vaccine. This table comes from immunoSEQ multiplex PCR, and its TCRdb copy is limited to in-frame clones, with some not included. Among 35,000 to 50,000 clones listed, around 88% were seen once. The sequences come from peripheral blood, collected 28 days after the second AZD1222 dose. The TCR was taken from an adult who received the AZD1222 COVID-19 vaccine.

CDR3 protein: CASSMAVDTEAFF. In DNA, the CDR3 is TGTGCCAGTAGTATGGCAGTCGACACTGAAGCTTTCTTT. The chain recombines TRBV19 with TRBJ1-1; D call uncertain. The V and J ends lost 3 bases and 3 bases respectively, with 8 bases between them. There are 13 residues in the CDR3. Germline CDR1 LNHDA, CDR2 SQIVND (reference sequence). The full variable domain, with the rest looked up from reference TRBV19 and TRBJ1-1, is DGGITQSPKYLFRKEGQNVTLSCEQNLNHDAMYWYRQDPGQGLRLIYYSQIVNDFQKGDIAEGYSVSREKKESFPLTVTSAQKNPTAFYLCASSMAVDTEAFFGQGTRLTVV.